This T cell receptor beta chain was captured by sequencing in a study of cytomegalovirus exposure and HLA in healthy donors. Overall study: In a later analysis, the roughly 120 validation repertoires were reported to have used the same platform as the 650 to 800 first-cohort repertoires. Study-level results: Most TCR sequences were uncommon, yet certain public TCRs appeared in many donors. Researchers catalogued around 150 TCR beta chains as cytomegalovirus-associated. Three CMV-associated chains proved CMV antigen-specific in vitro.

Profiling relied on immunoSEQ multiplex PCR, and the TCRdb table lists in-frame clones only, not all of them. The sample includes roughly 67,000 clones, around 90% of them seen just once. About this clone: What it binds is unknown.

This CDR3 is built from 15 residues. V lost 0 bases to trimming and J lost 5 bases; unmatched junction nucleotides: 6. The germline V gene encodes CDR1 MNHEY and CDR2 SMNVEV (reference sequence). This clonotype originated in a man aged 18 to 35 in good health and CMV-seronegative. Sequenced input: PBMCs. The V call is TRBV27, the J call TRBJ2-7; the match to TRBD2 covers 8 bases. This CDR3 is CASSLSSGGWNEQYF. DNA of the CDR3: TGTGCCAGCAGTTTATCGAGCGGGGGCTGGAACGAGCAGTACTTC.